The next 32 T cell receptor beta chains were all read from a single sample in a study of blood T cells in healthy people across ages. A second PCR of roughly 7 to 11 cycles used a sample-barcoded 5' primer and a J-beta primer mix. TCRdb analysed the 5' RACE reads with MiXCR anew, one entry per CDR3 protein. In the table there are about 930,000 distinct CDR3 sequences, roughly 28% of which are singletons. The same specimen was also included in a second study, on T cells of mothers and their children.

The sample taken for sequencing was blood. The source of these receptors is a woman in her 40s in good health.

Many counts were recorded for this clonotype. This chain links TRBV7-9 with TRBJ2-1; D not certain. This CDR3 contains 12 residues. Looked up from germline, CDR1 is SEHNR and CDR2 is FQNEAQ (reference sequence). Deletions cut 8 bases from V and 4 bases from J, with 9 bases between. CDR3 in amino acids: CASVQQYNEQFF. The CDR3 region has the DNA TGTGCCAGCGTTCAACAGTACAATGAGCAGTTCTTC. Complete variable domain (other parts from reference TRBV7-9 and TRBJ2-1): DTGVSQNPRHKITKRGQNVTFRCDPISEHNRLYWYRQTLGQGPEFLTYFQNEAQLEKSRLLSDRFSAERPKGSFSTLEIQRTEQGDSAMYLCASVQQYNEQFFGPGTRLTVL.

This clonotype was counted between two and nine times. CDR3 nucleotide sequence: TGTGCCAGCAGTTACGTTCTCGGGTCTGGCTACGAGCAGTACTTC. The encoded protein is CASSYVLGSGYEQYF. The V call is TRBV6-6, the J call TRBJ2-7; D unclear. V gave up 2 bases and J gave up 3 bases, with 14 bases separating them. The germline V gene encodes CDR1 MNHNY and CDR2 SVGAGI (reference sequence). The CDR3 contains 15 residues.

The rearrangement uses TRBV4-3 and TRBJ1-4, with no clear D. Germline loops: CDR1 LGHNA, CDR2 YSLEER. This CDR3 contains 16 residues. The germline V and J ends were trimmed by 4 bases and 9 bases, with 21 bases remaining between them. The CDR3 region has the DNA TGCGCCAGCAGCCCCCGCGGAGGGCTATGGGATAAAAAACTGTTTTTT. Its translation: CASSPRGGLWDKKLFF.

The chain carries TRBV3-1 and TRBJ2-5; unclear D gene. Trimming stripped 0 bases from V and 4 bases from J, with 21 bases between. Germline V gene sequence: CDR1 LGHDT, CDR2 YNNKEL (reference sequence). This CDR3 is built from 18 residues. The CDR3 spells CASSQDRLYSTVGETQYF. CDR3 nucleotides: TGTGCCAGCAGCCAAGATAGATTGTACTCTACAGTGGGAGAGACCCAGTACTTC.

The V and J genes are TRBV27 and TRBJ2-5, with D tentatively TRBD2 (6 bases). Germline V gene lookup returns CDR1 MNHEY and CDR2 SMNVEV (reference sequence). This CDR3 region has 15 residues. Trimming left V 6 bases short and J 6 bases short, with 20 bases between. The CDR3 nucleotides read TGTGCCAGCAGCCTTCTCGGCGGGGTTACGCAGACCCAGTACTTC. Translated, it gives CASSLLGGVTQTQYF.

The table lists this clonotype with many counts. Compared with germline, one end of the junction differs, possibly owing to a read error. The chain couples TRBV7-2 to TRBJ2-5; a weak D match, TRBD2 (6 bases). The CDR3 is made up of 14 amino acids. CDR1 is SGHTA and CDR2 is FQGNSA in the germline V gene. The CDR3 is CASSLGGPQETQYF. CDR3 nucleotide sequence: TGTGCTAGCAGCTTGGGGGGACCCCAAGAGACCCAGTACTTC.

The chain is built from TRBV5-1 and TRBJ2-3; D ambiguous. The V end lost 5 bases, the J end lost 0 bases, and 10 bases lay between the germline ends. Germline CDR1 is SGHRS and CDR2 is YFSETQ. CDR3 length equals 14 residues. The CDR3 bases are TGCGCCAGCAGATTACAGACTAGCACAGATACGCAGTATTTT. It is translated as CASRLQTSTDTQYF.

The CDR3 reads CSANLAGGRNEQFF. The CDR3 coding sequence is TGCAGTGCTAATCTAGCGGGGGGGCGGAATGAGCAGTTCTTC. The chain employs TRBV20-1 and TRBJ2-1, with 12 positions matching TRBD2. The ends lost 4 bases at V and 7 bases at J; junction bases unmatched: 5. The CDR3 is 14 residues long. Per germline, CDR1 DFQATT and CDR2 SNEGSKA (reference sequence).

As for this clonotype: The germline gene is not matched at one end of the junction; a read error may be the cause. The rearrangement joins TRBV25-1 to TRBJ2-1; 10 nucleotides match TRBD1. Germline V gene lookup returns CDR1 MGHDK and CDR2 SYGVNS. This CDR3 has 16 amino acids. CDR3 bases: TGTGCCGGCAGCCTGACTCCGGGACAGGGGCCTCTAAAGCAGTTCTTC. It translates to CAGSLTPGQGPLKQFF.

This clonotype was seen a handful of times. This chain links TRBV3-1 with TRBJ2-5; D possibly corresponds to TRBD2 (6 bases). Deletions cut 6 bases from V and 5 bases from J, with 16 bases between. This CDR3 comprises 14 residues. Germline assignment: CDR1 LGHDT and CDR2 YNNKEL (reference sequence). The CDR3 region has the DNA TGTGCCAGCAGTCACCAGTATGGGAGGGAGACCCAGTACTTC. Translation: CASSHQYGRETQYF.

This sequence joins TRBV5-1 and TRBJ2-1; tentatively, D is TRBD1 (6 bases). The CDR3 loop spans 15 amino acids. V was clipped by 0 bases and J by 0 bases, with 7 bases between them. The germline gives CDR1 SGHRS, CDR2 YFSETQ. The chain's CDR3 is CASSLEQGSYNEQFF. In nucleotides, the CDR3 is TGCGCCAGCAGCTTGGAACAGGGCTCCTACAATGAGCAGTTCTTC. The whole variable domain, filled in from reference TRBV5-1 and TRBJ2-1, reads KAGVTQTPRYLIKTRGQQVTLSCSPISGHRSVSWYQQTPGQGLQFLFEYFSETQRNKGNFPGRFSGRQFSNSRSEMNVSTLELGDSALYLCASSLEQGSYNEQFFGPGTRLTVL.

This clonotype was counted once. The chain joins TRBV27 to TRBJ2-3; 13 nucleotides agree with TRBD2. Trimming removed 6 bases from V and 1 base from J; junction bases left unmatched: 10. The CDR3 covers 18 residues. Germline loops: CDR1 MNHEY, CDR2 SMNVEV (reference sequence). In DNA form, the CDR3 reads TGTGCCAGCAGCCGCGGGACTAGCGGGGTGGTAGGCACAGATACGCAGTATTTT. It encodes CASSRGTSGVVGTDTQYF.

At least ten counts were recorded for this clonotype. The CDR3 DNA follows: TGTGCCAGCAGCTTCAAGAGTTCCTACGAGCAGTACTTC. Its translation: CASSFKSSYEQYF. The V gene is TRBV7-9, the J gene TRBJ2-7; D unclear. CDR3 size: 13 residues. Trimming took off 3 bases at V and 1 base at J, with 7 bases between the two ends. Germline assignment: CDR1 SEHNR and CDR2 FQNEAQ (reference sequence).

This clonotype was picked up a small number of times. One end of the junction is discordant with germline, which a read error may explain. The chain links TRBV2 to TRBJ2-7; D may be TRBD1 (5 bases). CDR3 length equals 17 residues. The germline CDR1 and CDR2 sequences are SNHLY and FYNNEI. The CDR3 spells CTSSEFAGKGTTYEQYF. DNA for the CDR3: TGTACCAGCAGTGAATTCGCAGGGAAGGGTACCACCTACGAGCAGTACTTC. The full variable domain, with the rest looked up from reference TRBV2 and TRBJ2-7, is EPEVTQTPSHQVTQMGQEVILRCVPISNHLYFYWYRQILGQKVEFLVSFYNNEISEKSEIFDDQFSVERPDGSNFTLKIRSTKLEDSAMYFCTSSEFAGKGTTYEQYFGPGTRLTVT.

This clonotype was counted many times. V and J are TRBV20-1 and TRBJ2-1; D may be TRBD2 (7 bases). The V gene's germline CDR1 is DFQATT and CDR2 SNEGSKA (reference sequence). The CDR3 totals 15 residues. The V end was cut by 1 base, the J end by 5 bases, with 15 bases between. The CDR3 here is CSARVAGAGNNEQFF. The CDR3 coding sequence is TGCAGTGCTAGAGTTGCGGGGGCGGGGAACAATGAGCAGTTCTTC.

The J gene is TRBJ2-5, the V gene TRBV12-3 or TRBV12-4; D is undetermined. The CDR3 is 11 amino acids. This CDR3 is CAAVIAETQYF. CDR3 nucleotide sequence: TGTGCTGCAGTGATCGCCGAGACCCAGTACTTC.

In its sample, this clonotype was seen many times. The chain employs TRBV20-1 and TRBJ2-5, with 8 positions matching TRBD2. V trimming: 0 bases; J trimming: 5 bases; junction bases outside the gene matches: 8. The CDR3 contains 15 residues. From germline, CDR1 is DFQATT and CDR2 SNEGSKA (reference sequence). The CDR3 sequence: CSARDPGGHRETQYF. CDR3 bases: TGCAGTGCTAGAGATCCGGGGGGGCATCGGGAGACCCAGTACTTC.

This clonotype appeared many times. Written as DNA, the CDR3 is TGTGCCAGCAGTTACTCGCCAGGGACTCATAACTACGAGCAGTACTTC. As protein: CASSYSPGTHNYEQYF. V and J are TRBV6-2 or TRBV6-3 and TRBJ2-7, with D possibly TRBD2 on 6 matching bases. This CDR3 is built from 16 residues. Trimming cost V 0 bases and J 3 bases, with 15 bases left between them. Germline CDR1 MNHEY, CDR2 SVGEGT.

This clonotype occurred a few times. The chain uses TRBV10-3 and TRBJ2-2; D is possibly TRBD1 (5 bases). The CDR3 length is 14 residues. Germline V gene data show CDR1 as ENHRY and CDR2 as SYGVKD. V lost 5 bases to trimming and J lost 1 base, with 8 bases between them. The CDR3 bases are TGTGCCATCAGTCTAGGGGAGAACACCGGGGAGCTGTTTTTT. Translating it yields CAISLGENTGELFF.

This clonotype occurred once. The chain is built from TRBV12-3 or TRBV12-4 and TRBJ2-1, with TRBD2 matching over 10 bases. There are 15 residues in the CDR3. The J segment lost 4 bases and the V segment lost 5 bases, leaving 5 bases of the junction unmatched. DNA of the CDR3: TGTGCCAGCAGTCGTATAGCGGGGGGTTACAATGAGCAGTTCTTC. Translated: CASSRIAGGYNEQFF.

With respect to this clonotype: Given a much more abundant clone one base away, this may be a read error. This chain connects TRBV28 to TRBJ1-2; D gene ambiguous. CDR1 is MDHEN and CDR2 is SYDVKM in the germline V gene. The CDR3 contains 13 residues. The CDR3 DNA is TGTGCCGGCAGTTCGGGATTCCTCTATGGCTACACCTTC. Its translation: CAGSSGFLYGYTF.

In regard to this clonotype: This may be a read error, as it is one base from a much larger clone. The chain employs TRBV20-1 and TRBJ2-6; D remains ambiguous. CDR3 length equals 14 residues. Germline V lookup: CDR1 DFQATT, CDR2 SNEGSKA (reference sequence). V dropped 5 bases and J dropped 3 bases, with 11 bases sitting between them. The CDR3 here is CSAGIQVGANVLTF. DNA of the CDR3: TGCAGTGCTGGTATCCAGGTTGGGGCCAACGTCCTGACTTTC.

Only a few counts were recorded for this clonotype. The rearrangement uses TRBV5-5 and TRBJ1-4, with 7 bases aligning to TRBD1. CDR3 length: 15 amino acids. Germline CDR1 SGHKS, CDR2 YYEKEE (reference sequence). Trimming at V came to 0 bases and at J to 1 base, leaving 0 bases not matched to a gene. The CDR3 sequence: CASSLGTGTNEKLFF. Here the CDR3 DNA reads TGTGCCAGCAGCTTGGGGACAGGAACTAATGAAAAACTGTTTTTT.

This clonotype was recorded many times. The V and J genes are TRBV20-1 and TRBJ2-1, with D perhaps matching TRBD2 (6 bases). From germline, CDR1 is DFQATT and CDR2 SNEGSKA (reference sequence). The CDR3 is 16 amino acids. Trimming removed 6 bases at V and 3 bases at J, with 21 bases between. CDR3 sequence (DNA): TGCAGTGCCCCCCCTCTTTATGGCGGGGACTACAATGAGCAGTTCTTC. It translates to CSAPPLYGGDYNEQFF.

This clonotype has a count of ten or more. The chain has TRBV6-1 and TRBJ2-7, with D tentatively TRBD1 (6 bases). V shed 2 bases and J shed 0 bases, with 17 bases lying between them. The CDR3 is made up of 17 amino acids. Germline loops: CDR1 MNHNS, CDR2 SASEGT. The DNA for the CDR3 is TGTGCCAGCAGTGAATACACCCGGGACACCTTCTCCTACGAGCAGTACTTC. It encodes CASSEYTRDTFSYEQYF.

V and J are TRBV7-9 and TRBJ2-3; D perhaps matches TRBD2 (6 bases). The germline gives CDR1 SEHNR, CDR2 FQNEAQ (reference sequence). This CDR3 has 15 residues. Trimming took off 5 bases at V and 1 base at J, with 13 bases between the two ends. CDR3 protein: CASSQTGLRTDTQYF. The CDR3 region has the DNA TGTGCCAGCAGCCAAACGGGACTCCGCACAGATACGCAGTATTTT.

The sample holds many counts of this clonotype. The V call is TRBV20-1, the J call TRBJ2-4; 10 bases map to TRBD1. CDR1 is DFQATT and CDR2 is SNEGSKA in the germline V gene (reference sequence). This CDR3 is built from 15 residues. The junction had 5 bases not matched to a gene; V was cut back by 4 bases and J by 2 bases. The CDR3 sequence is CSAMTGGLSKNIQYF. The CDR3 DNA sequence: TGCAGTGCTATGACAGGGGGCTTGTCCAAAAACATTCAGTACTTC.

This chain connects TRBV14 to TRBJ2-1, with TRBD2 matching over 8 bases. CDR1 and CDR2 (germline): SGHDN, FVKESK. The junction had 3 bases not matched to a gene; V was cut back by 0 bases and J by 2 bases. The CDR3 has 16 residues. CDR3 in DNA: TGTGCCAGCAGCCAAGATTGGCGGGGGGCCTACAATGAGCAGTTCTTC. Translation gives CASSQDWRGAYNEQFF.

At least ten counts were recorded for this clonotype. The J gene is TRBJ2-6, the V gene TRBV20-1, with D uncertain. There are 13 residues in the CDR3. CDR1 and CDR2 (germline): DFQATT, SNEGSKA (reference sequence). Trimming took off 5 bases at V and 0 bases at J, with 5 bases between the two ends. The CDR3 here is CSASDSGANVLTF. CDR3 coding DNA: TGCAGTGCTTCAGACTCTGGGGCCAACGTCCTGACTTTC.

This clonotype was seen just once. V usage is TRBV7-9 and J usage is TRBJ1-1; D unclear. Germline V lookup: CDR1 SEHNR, CDR2 FQNEAQ (reference sequence). The CDR3 has 14 residues. The V end was cut by 0 bases, the J end by 1 base, with 6 bases between. CDR3 sequence reads: CASSLAVQNTEAFF. CDR3 nucleotides: TGTGCCAGCAGCTTAGCCGTACAGAACACTGAAGCTTTCTTT.

The chain links TRBV2 to TRBJ1-5; TRBD1 agrees at 9 bases. Germline assignment: CDR1 SNHLY and CDR2 FYNNEI. The V and J ends lost 7 bases and 6 bases, in that order; junction bases with no gene match: 7. The CDR3 has 14 amino acids. CDR3 protein: CASTIQGAGQPQHF. The CDR3 nucleotides read TGTGCCAGCACCATACAGGGGGCTGGTCAGCCCCAGCATTTT.

The chain is built from TRBV28 and TRBJ2-1; D gene uncertain. V shed 7 bases and J shed 6 bases, with 13 bases lying between them. Germline loops: CDR1 MDHEN, CDR2 SYDVKM. The CDR3 runs to 13 residues. The CDR3 DNA reads as TGTGCCAGCACCCCGGGTCGCCCCAATGAGCAGTTCTTC. Translated, it gives CASTPGRPNEQFF.